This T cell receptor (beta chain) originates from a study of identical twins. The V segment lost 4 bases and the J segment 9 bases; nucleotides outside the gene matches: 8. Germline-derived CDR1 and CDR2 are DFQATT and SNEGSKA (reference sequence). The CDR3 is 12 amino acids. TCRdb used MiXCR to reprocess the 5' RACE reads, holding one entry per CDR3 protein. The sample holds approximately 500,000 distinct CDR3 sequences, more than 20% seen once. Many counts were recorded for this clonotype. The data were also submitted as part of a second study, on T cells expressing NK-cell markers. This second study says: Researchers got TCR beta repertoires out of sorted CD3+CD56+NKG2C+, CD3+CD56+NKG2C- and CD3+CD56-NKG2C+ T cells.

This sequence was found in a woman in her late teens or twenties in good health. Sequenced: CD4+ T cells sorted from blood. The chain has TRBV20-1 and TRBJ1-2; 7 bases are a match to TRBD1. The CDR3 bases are TGCAGTGCTATGGGACAGCTCATCAGCTACACCTTC. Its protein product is CSAMGQLISYTF.